This passage covers 23 T cell receptor beta chains from one sample sequenced in a study of OX40 agonist ivuxolimab in advanced cancers. TCRdb's table, derived via immunoSEQ multiplex PCR, lists solely in-frame clones and lacks some. The table has roughly 60,000 clones, around 93% seen once. This specimen consisted of CD4+ or CD8+ T cells sorted from blood, obtained in a trial of the OX40 agonist ivuxolimab. Receptor source: an adult with an advanced solid tumor such as melanoma, head and neck, liver or kidney cancer.

V usage is TRBV5-6 and J usage is TRBJ1-1, with 9 positions matching TRBD1. This CDR3 spans 14 amino acids. The ends lost 4 bases at V and 5 bases at J; junction bases unmatched: 6. The V gene's germline CDR1 is SGHDT and CDR2 YYEEEE. The CDR3: CASSVTGGWTEAFF. CDR3 bases: TGTGCCAGCAGCGTCACAGGGGGCTGGACTGAAGCTTTCTTT.

This chain connects TRBV19 to TRBJ1-5; D unclear. V was trimmed by 9 bases and J by 3 bases, leaving 12 bases between them. The CDR3 length is 13 residues. CDR1 is LNHDA, CDR2 SQIVND, per germline (reference sequence). In nucleotides, the CDR3 is TGTGCCAGCCGACCTCCTAACAATCAGCCCCAGCATTTT. Amino acid sequence: CASRPPNNQPQHF.

In this sample, this clone turned up a few times. This rearrangement joins TRBV19 to TRBJ2-2; TRBD1 aligns across 10 bases. Per germline, CDR1 LNHDA and CDR2 SQIVND (reference sequence). V lost 5 bases and J lost 6; bases outside the gene matches: 6. This CDR3 comprises 15 residues. The DNA of the CDR3 is TGTGCCAGTAGTGCCGGGACAGGGGTGGCCGGGGAGCTGTTTTTT. It encodes CASSAGTGVAGELFF. Drawing the rest from reference TRBV19 and TRBJ2-2, the complete variable domain is DGGITQSPKYLFRKEGQNVTLSCEQNLNHDAMYWYRQDPGQGLRLIYYSQIVNDFQKGDIAEGYSVSREKKESFPLTVTSAQKNPTAFYLCASSAGTGVAGELFFGEGSRLTVL.

V gene TRBV7-2 combines with J gene TRBJ2-2; a possible D gene is TRBD2 (6 bases). Germline values: CDR1 SGHTA, CDR2 FQGNSA. V lost 5 bases and J lost 2, with 15 bases in between. The CDR3 has 16 amino acids. The CDR3 loop is CASSPKGLLNTGELFF. The CDR3 region has the DNA TGTGCCAGCAGCCCAAAGGGACTTCTAAACACCGGGGAGCTGTTTTTT.

The V and J genes are TRBV9 and TRBJ2-3; TRBD2 matches 11 bases. Germline values: CDR1 SGDLS, CDR2 YYNGEE. V was pared by 0 bases and J by 4 bases, with 7 bases of the junction left unmatched. The CDR3 sequence is 17 residues long. Written as DNA, the CDR3 is TGTGCCAGCAGCGTAGCGGGTACTAGCGGGAGACCAGATACGCAGTATTTT. Residues: CASSVAGTSGRPDTQYF.

The CDR3 coding sequence is TGTGCCAGCAGCTTAGCGGGAGTTCACTACAATGAGCAGTTCTTC. This codes for CASSLAGVHYNEQFF. The rearrangement links TRBV7-2 to TRBJ2-1; the D gene is possibly TRBD2 (5 bases). CDR3 length: 15 amino acids. Trimming took 0 bases from V and 3 from J, leaving 9 bases between them. The germline CDR1 and CDR2 sequences are SGHTA and FQGNSA.

This CDR3 is CSVPIDSSSYNEQFF. The CDR3 region has the DNA TGCAGCGTACCCATAGACAGTAGCTCCTACAATGAGCAGTTCTTC. V is TRBV29-1 and J is TRBJ2-1; D might be TRBD1 (5 bases). The CDR3 runs to 15 residues. Germline CDR1 is SQVTM and CDR2 is ANQGSEA. Trimming pared 6 bases from V and 0 bases from J, leaving 15 bases between.

This chain links TRBV28 with TRBJ1-5; D is perhaps TRBD1 (5 bases). V lost 8 bases and J lost 3, with 14 bases in between. Germline CDR1 reads MDHEN; CDR2 reads SYDVKM. This CDR3 has 14 amino acids. The CDR3 sequence is CASSGVSNNQPQHF. The CDR3 bases are TGTGCCAGCTCGGGGGTGTCGAACAATCAGCCCCAGCATTTT. The full variable domain, in which reference TRBV28 and TRBJ1-5 provide the parts outside the CDR3, is DVKVTQSSRYLVKRTGEKVFLECVQDMDHENMFWYRQDPGLGLRLIYFSYDVKMKEKGDIPEGYSVSREKKERFSLILESASTNQTSMYLCASSGVSNNQPQHFGDGTRLSIL.

The sample holds one count of this clone. This chain links TRBV7-6 with TRBJ1-5, with D unresolved. In germline, CDR1 is SGHVS, CDR2 FNYEAQ. V lost 1 base and J lost 6, with 7 bases in between. The CDR3 sequence is 13 residues long. The DNA of the CDR3 is TGTGCCAGCAGCTTAGGGGTCGGTCAGCCCCAGCATTTT. It translates to CASSLGVGQPQHF.

The CDR3 DNA is TGTGCCAGCTCACCAAACGGGGGGGACGCAGATACGCAGTATTTT. It codes for CASSPNGGDADTQYF. The chain is built from TRBV18 and TRBJ2-3; 8 bases match TRBD2. V was clipped by 2 bases and J by 4 bases; unmatched bases: 5. The CDR3 is made up of 15 amino acids. Germline CDR1 is KGHSH and CDR2 is LQKENI.

V gene TRBV5-1 combines with J gene TRBJ2-7; no clear D gene. The J call may be incorrect, as the DNA end agrees better with TRBJ2-1. In germline, CDR1 is SGHRS, CDR2 YFSETQ. This CDR3 spans 15 amino acids. The CDR3 here is CASSSDTSSYNEQFF. CDR3 in DNA: TGCGCCAGCAGCTCAGACACCAGCTCCTACAATGAGCAGTTCTTC.

The rearrangement uses TRBV28 and TRBJ2-7, with 9 bases fitting TRBD2. The junction had 11 bases not matched to a gene; V was cut back by 6 bases and J by 5 bases. Germline loops: CDR1 MDHEN, CDR2 SYDVKM. The CDR3 has 15 amino acids. DNA for the CDR3: TGTGCCAGCAGGCTCGGTGGGACTAGCAGCAACGAGCAGTACTTC. The encoded protein is CASRLGGTSSNEQYF.

This clone has only one observation. The chain links TRBV4-3 to TRBJ1-2; D is undetermined. With 0 bases removed from V and 4 bases from J, the gap between germline ends came to 12 bases. Germline CDR1 and CDR2: LGHNA and YSLEER. The CDR3 is 15 amino acids. In nucleotides, the CDR3 is TGCGCCAGCAGCCAAGACCGGGTCTCGGGCTATGGCTACACCTTC. This gives the protein CASSQDRVSGYGYTF.

This clone appeared a single time. The chain uses TRBV7-2 and TRBJ1-2; D remains ambiguous. Germline assignment: CDR1 SGHTA and CDR2 FQGNSA. The CDR3 runs to 14 residues. V lost 5 bases to trimming and J lost 3 bases, with 13 bases between them. This CDR3 reads CASSLSTEYYGYTF. CDR3 nucleotides: TGTGCCAGCAGCCTTAGTACAGAGTACTATGGCTACACCTTC. Drawing the rest from reference TRBV7-2 and TRBJ1-2, the complete variable domain is GAGVSQSPSNKVTEKGKDVELRCDPISGHTALYWYRQSLGQGLEFLIYFQGNSAPDKSGLPSDRFSAERTGGSVSTLTIQRTQQEDSAVYLCASSLSTEYYGYTFGSGTRLTVV.

The chain couples TRBV6-6 to TRBJ2-3; tentatively, D is TRBD1 or TRBD2 (5 bases each). The V end lost 7 bases, the J end lost 1 base, and 9 bases lay between the germline ends. CDR3 length equals 13 residues. Germline values: CDR1 MNHNY, CDR2 SVGAGI (reference sequence). The CDR3 coding sequence is TGTGCCAGCACAGGGAGCGGCACAGATACGCAGTATTTT. It is translated as CASTGSGTDTQYF.

Only a few counts were recorded for this clone. The chain uses TRBV19 and TRBJ1-1; maybe TRBD1 (5 bases). Trimming removed 3 bases from V and 0 bases from J, with 8 bases in between. The CDR3 length is 14 residues. The germline V gene encodes CDR1 LNHDA and CDR2 SQIVND (reference sequence). CDR3 protein: CASSIRTLNTEAFF. CDR3 nucleotides: TGTGCCAGTAGTATCCGGACACTGAACACTGAAGCTTTCTTT.

The chain recombines TRBV25-1 with TRBJ1-3; no clear D. CDR1 and CDR2 from the germline V gene are MGHDK and SYGVNS. The germline V and J ends were trimmed by 1 base and 4 bases, with 14 bases remaining between them. CDR3 length equals 16 residues. CDR3 nucleotide sequence: TGTGCCAGCAGTGAATGGGCGTACACATCCGGAAACACCATATATTTT. It encodes CASSEWAYTSGNTIYF.

This rearrangement joins TRBV2 to TRBJ1-3; D may be TRBD1 (5 bases). Between the trimmed V and J ends, which lost 7 bases and 3 bases, there was a span of 10 bases. The V gene's germline CDR1 is SNHLY and CDR2 FYNNEI. This CDR3 has 13 residues. In nucleotides, the CDR3 is TGTGCCAGCACCAGGGACTTTGGAAACACCATATATTTT. Its protein is CASTRDFGNTIYF.

This chain uses TRBV6-5 with TRBJ1-5, with a possible D match to TRBD1 (5 bases). CDR3 length: 15 residues. Germline V gene data show CDR1 as MNHEY and CDR2 as SVGAGI. Trimming removed 6 bases from V and 0 bases from J, with 12 bases in between. CDR3 sequence: CASRPRGGSNQPQHF. DNA for the CDR3: TGTGCCAGCAGACCACGTGGGGGTAGCAATCAGCCCCAGCATTTT.

CDR3 sequence (DNA): TGTGCCAGCAGCCAATATACCGGGACAGCGGGCGAGCAGTACTTC. This translates into CASSQYTGTAGEQYF. The chain uses TRBV4-2 and TRBJ2-7; D might be TRBD1 (7 bases). The CDR3 loop spans 15 amino acids. V lost 2 bases, J lost 6 bases, and 17 bases lay in between. Per the germline V gene, CDR1 is LGHNA and CDR2 is YNFKEQ.

This clone was observed once. The J gene is TRBJ2-1, the V gene TRBV5-6; D is perhaps TRBD2 (5 bases). The CDR3 totals 15 residues. Trimming removed 4 bases from V and 0 bases from J, with 11 bases in between. Germline values: CDR1 SGHDT, CDR2 YYEEEE. The CDR3 DNA follows: TGTGCCAGCAGCAGAGGACTTGTCTCCTACAATGAGCAGTTCTTC. This encodes CASSRGLVSYNEQFF.

The V gene is TRBV7-2, the J gene TRBJ1-1; D might be TRBD1 (5 bases). This CDR3 spans 13 amino acids. Germline values: CDR1 SGHTA, CDR2 FQGNSA. With 1 base removed from V and 5 bases from J, the gap between germline ends came to 8 bases. CDR3 nucleotides: TGTGCCAGCAGCTTAGACAGGAGGACTGAAGCTTTCTTT. Its protein is CASSLDRRTEAFF.

The gene calls are TRBV6-1 and TRBJ2-2, with D perhaps matching TRBD1 or TRBD2 (6 bases each). The germline V gene encodes CDR1 MNHNS and CDR2 SASEGT. The CDR3 totals 19 residues. The ends were cut back, 1 base at V and 4 bases at J, with 22 bases in the middle. CDR3 sequence reads: CASSEGGQPGWRGTGELFF. The CDR3 DNA sequence: TGTGCCAGCAGTGAAGGGGGGCAGCCAGGCTGGAGGGGCACCGGGGAGCTGTTTTTT.